This TCR beta chain was sequenced during a study of PD-1 blockade in classical Hodgkin lymphoma. At the level of the study: The patients were dosed with nivolumab 3 mg/kg, infused intravenously every 2 weeks. Study outcomes and limitations: The study found complete responders had baseline diversity similar to newly diagnosed patients. Reports indicated that newly diagnosed patients had lower baseline TCR diversity than healthy donors did. The origin of the repertoire differences remains undefined, with disease activity or prior therapy as possible causes.

The method was immunoSEQ multiplex PCR; TCRdb's version includes in-frame clones alone and lacks a portion of them. The sample lists about 84,000 clones, roughly nine tenths occurring once. Comments on this clone: Antigen unknown.

With no exception, relapse followed autologous stem cell transplantation in all patients, and brentuximab vedotin exposure varied. This receptor was taken from a human donor with classical Hodgkin lymphoma. This specimen consisted of peripheral blood mononuclear cells (PBMCs), obtained at baseline.

In DNA form, the CDR3 reads TGCGCCAGCAGTCCCGGGACTAGCGTTGACAATGAGCAGTTCTTC. Translating gives CASSPGTSVDNEQFF. The rearrangement joins TRBV5-1 to TRBJ2-1, with 10 bases lining up with TRBD2. There are 15 residues in the CDR3. Germline V gene sequence: CDR1 SGHRS, CDR2 YFSETQ. The V gene end was trimmed by 5 bases and the J gene end by 5 bases; junction bases not matched to a gene: 7.